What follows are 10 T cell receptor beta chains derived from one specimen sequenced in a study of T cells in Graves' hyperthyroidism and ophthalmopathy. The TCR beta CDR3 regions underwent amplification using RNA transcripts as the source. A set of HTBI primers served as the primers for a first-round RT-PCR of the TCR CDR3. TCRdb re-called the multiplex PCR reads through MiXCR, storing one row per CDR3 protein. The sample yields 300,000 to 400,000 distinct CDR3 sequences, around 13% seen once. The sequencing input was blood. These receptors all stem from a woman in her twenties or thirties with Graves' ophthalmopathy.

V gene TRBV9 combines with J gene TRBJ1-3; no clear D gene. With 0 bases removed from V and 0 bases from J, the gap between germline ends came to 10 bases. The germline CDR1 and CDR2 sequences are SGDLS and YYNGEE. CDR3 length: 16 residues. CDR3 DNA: TGTGCCAGCAGCGTAGCTGAGCTGCCCTCTGGAAACACCATATATTTT. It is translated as CASSVAELPSGNTIYF.

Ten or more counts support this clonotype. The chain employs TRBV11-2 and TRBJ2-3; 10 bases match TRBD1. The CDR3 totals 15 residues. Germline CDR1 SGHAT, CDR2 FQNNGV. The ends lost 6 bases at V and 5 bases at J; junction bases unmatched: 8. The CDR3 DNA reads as TGTGCCAGCAGTCGAACGACAGGGGGCATAGATACGCAGTATTTT. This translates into CASSRTTGGIDTQYF.

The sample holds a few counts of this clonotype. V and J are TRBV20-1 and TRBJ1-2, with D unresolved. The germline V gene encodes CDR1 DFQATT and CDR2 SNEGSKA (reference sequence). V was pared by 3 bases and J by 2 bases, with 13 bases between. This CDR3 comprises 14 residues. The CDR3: CSASYPSPNYGYTF. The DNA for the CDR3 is TGCAGTGCTAGTTATCCCTCGCCCAACTATGGCTACACCTTC.

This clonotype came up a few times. The chain's CDR3 is CASSGLAGGSKDTQYF. Here the CDR3 DNA reads TGTGCCAGCAGTGGACTAGCGGGGGGGTCAAAAGATACGCAGTATTTT. The genes are TRBV6-1 and TRBJ2-3, with TRBD2 matching 14 bases. The CDR3 is 16 residues long. The germline gives CDR1 MNHNS, CDR2 SASEGT. Trimming took 4 bases from V and 5 from J; bases not matched to a gene: 5.

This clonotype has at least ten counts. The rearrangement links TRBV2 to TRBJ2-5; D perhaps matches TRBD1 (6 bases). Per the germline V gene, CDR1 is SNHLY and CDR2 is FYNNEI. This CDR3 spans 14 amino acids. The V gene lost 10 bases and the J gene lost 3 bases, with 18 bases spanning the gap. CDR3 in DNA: TGTGCCACACAATCCGACAGGCAAAAAGAGACCCAGTACTTC. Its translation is CATQSDRQKETQYF.

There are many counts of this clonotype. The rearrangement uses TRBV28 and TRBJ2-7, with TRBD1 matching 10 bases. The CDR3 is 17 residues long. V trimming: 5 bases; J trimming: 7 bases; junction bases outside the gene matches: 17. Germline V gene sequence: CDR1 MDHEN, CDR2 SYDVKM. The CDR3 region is CASSAPPGQGGFGEQYF. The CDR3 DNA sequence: TGTGCCAGCAGTGCACCCCCCGGACAGGGGGGATTTGGGGAGCAGTACTTC.

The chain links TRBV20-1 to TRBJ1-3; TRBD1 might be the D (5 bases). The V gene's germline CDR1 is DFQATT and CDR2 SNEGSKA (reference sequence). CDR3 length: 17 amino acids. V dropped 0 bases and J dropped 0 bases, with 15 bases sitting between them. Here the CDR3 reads CSAREAPGRDSGNTIYF. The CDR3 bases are TGCAGTGCTAGAGAGGCCCCAGGGAGGGACTCTGGAAACACCATATATTTT.

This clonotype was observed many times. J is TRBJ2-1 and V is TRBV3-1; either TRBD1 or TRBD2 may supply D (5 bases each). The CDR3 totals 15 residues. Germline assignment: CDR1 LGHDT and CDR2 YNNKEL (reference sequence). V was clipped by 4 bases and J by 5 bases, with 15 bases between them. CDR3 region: CASSPRGNENNEQFF. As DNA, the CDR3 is TGTGCCAGCAGCCCCCGGGGCAACGAGAACAATGAGCAGTTCTTC.

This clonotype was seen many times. In nucleotides, the CDR3 is TGTGCCAGCTCACCCTCCCAGTCGCGCACAGATACGCAGTATTTT. Residues: CASSPSQSRTDTQYF. This chain joins TRBV18 and TRBJ2-3; no definite D call. Germline V gives CDR1 KGHSH, CDR2 LQKENI. The CDR3 length is 15 residues. V lost 3 bases and J lost 1, with 11 bases in between. The full variable domain, completed using reference TRBV18 and TRBJ2-3, is NAGVMQNPRHLVRRRGQEARLRCSPMKGHSHVYWYRQLPEEGLKFMVYLQKENIIDESGMPKERFSAEFPKEGPSILRIQQVVRGDSAAYFCASSPSQSRTDTQYFGPGTRLTVL.

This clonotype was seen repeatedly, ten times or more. CDR3 region: CSARKADRGTTGNTIYF. The DNA of the CDR3 is TGCAGTGCTAGGAAGGCGGACAGGGGAACCACTGGAAACACCATATATTTT. The chain has TRBV20-1 and TRBJ1-3, with 9 bases fitting TRBD1. Trimming took 3 bases from V and 2 from J; bases not matched to a gene: 11. The CDR3 covers 17 residues. From germline, CDR1 is DFQATT and CDR2 SNEGSKA (reference sequence).